These 9 T cell receptor beta chains share one sample of origin, sequenced in a study of control samples from healthy donors and cancer patients. Profiled with immunoSEQ multiplex PCR; TCRdb holds only in-frame clones, not every one. The repertoire holds some 250,000 clones, roughly 82% seen once, with approximately 12% in the top ten. The sequenced material came from PBMCs. These receptors were collected from a woman in her sixties with lung cancer.

The CDR3 nucleotides read TGTGCCAGCAGCTTAGAATTGGGCCCGTGGCAGTACTTC. This codes for CASSLELGPWQYF. The V and J genes are TRBV11-2 and TRBJ2-7; D is uncertain. Looked up from germline, CDR1 is SGHAT and CDR2 is FQNNGV. Trimming took 0 bases from V and 9 from J, leaving 12 bases between them. This CDR3 has 13 residues.

The chain employs TRBV24-1 and TRBJ1-2, with 7 bases lining up with TRBD1. The V gene's germline CDR1 is KGHDR and CDR2 SFDVKD. This CDR3 has 13 amino acids. Trimming cost V 4 bases and J 4 bases; bases outside gene matches: 2. The CDR3 nucleotides read TGTGCCACCAGTGAGGGGACAGCCTATGGCTACACCTTC. Protein sequence: CATSEGTAYGYTF.

This clone turned up a few times. The CDR3 loop is CASSEVRQETQYF. The CDR3 nucleotides are TGTGCCAGTAGTGAGGTTAGGCAAGAGACCCAGTACTTC. This rearrangement joins TRBV19 to TRBJ2-5; D call uncertain. Germline CDR1 and CDR2: LNHDA and SQIVND (reference sequence). V was pared by 5 bases and J by 2 bases, with 9 bases between. The CDR3 sequence is 13 residues long.

Regarding this clone: The same CDR3 can be traced to other DNA sequences in this sample. This chain connects TRBV6-2 or TRBV6-3 to TRBJ1-1, with D possibly being TRBD1 (5 bases). CDR3 length: 14 amino acids. The germline CDR1 and CDR2 sequences are MNHEY and SVGEGT. V lost 4 bases to trimming and J lost 1 base, with 10 bases between them. The CDR3 DNA reads TGTGCCAGCAGTTCAGGACACAGGAACACTGAAGCTTTCTTT. It is translated as CASSSGHRNTEAFF.

This clone appeared a single time. The chain carries TRBV28 and TRBJ1-4, with D perhaps TRBD1 (6 bases). Trimming shortened V by 5 bases and J by 0 bases, and 10 bases separated the two germline ends. From germline, CDR1 is MDHEN and CDR2 SYDVKM. There are 15 residues in the CDR3. The CDR3, as DNA: TGTGCCAGCAGTATAGGGGGGACAACTAATGAAAAACTGTTTTTT. Amino acids: CASSIGGTTNEKLFF.

As regards this clone: Without the conserved terminal phenylalanine or tryptophan, this CDR3 likely stems from a read error. This chain connects TRBV9 to TRBJ1-2, with D unclear. Looked up from germline, CDR1 is SGDLS and CDR2 is YYNGEE. The CDR3 is made up of 12 amino acids. V dropped 4 bases and J dropped 1 base, with 5 bases sitting between them. CDR3 sequence (DNA): TGTGCCAGCAGCCAGAATAACTATGGCTACACCCTC. Translating it yields CASSQNNYGYTL.

This chain links TRBV7-9 with TRBJ1-1; maybe TRBD1 (5 bases). The CDR3 length is 11 residues. The V and J ends lost 7 bases and 6 bases respectively, with 9 bases between them. Germline V gene sequence: CDR1 SEHNR, CDR2 FQNEAQ (reference sequence). The CDR3 is CASTRGAEAFF. The CDR3 coding sequence is TGTGCCAGCACAAGGGGCGCTGAAGCTTTCTTT.

This clone was observed once. V usage is TRBV10-1 and J usage is TRBJ2-7; D is tentatively TRBD1 or TRBD2 (6 bases each). Germline V gives CDR1 WNHNN, CDR2 SYGVQD (reference sequence). V was clipped by 2 bases and J by 9 bases, with 14 bases between them. This CDR3 is built from 13 residues. The CDR3 DNA follows: TGCGCCAGCAGTGAGATCGAACAGGGAGGGCAGTACTTC. This codes for CASSEIEQGGQYF.

The V call is TRBV7-3, the J call TRBJ2-1; unclear D gene. The germline V and J ends were trimmed by 3 bases and 5 bases, with 5 bases remaining between them. This CDR3 is 12 amino acids long. CDR1 is SGHTA, CDR2 FQGTGA, per germline. CDR3 protein: CASSFGHNEQFF. CDR3 DNA: TGTGCCAGCAGCTTCGGGCACAATGAGCAGTTCTTC. Full variable domain (rest looked up from reference TRBV7-3 and TRBJ2-1): GAGVSQTPSNKVTEKGKYVELRCDPISGHTALYWYRQSLGQGPEFLIYFQGTGAADDSGLPNDRFFAVRPEGSVSTLKIQRTERGDSAVYLCASSFGHNEQFFGPGTRLTVL.